This TCR beta chain was sequenced for a study of blood T cell repertoires in COVID-19. About the study: Spain, Italy and the United States supplied samples that represented acute and convalescent COVID-19. Sources were T cells, B-cell-depleted T cells, or PBMCs; the material itself was cDNA or gDNA.

From germline, CDR1 is SGHRS and CDR2 YFSETQ. The CDR3 loop spans 15 amino acids. Trimming at V came to 4 bases and at J to 4 bases, leaving 7 bases not matched to a gene. In the authors' methods: Amplification from reference gene primers served as the basis for estimated nucleated cell counts. The repertoire was sequenced with immunoSEQ multiplex PCR; TCRdb's copy has only in-frame clones and lacks some. V, J and clone size were drawn from that table, and D and trimming were deduced from the DNA. The repertoire consists of fewer than 90,000 clones, with roughly four fifths occurring once and the leading ten covering around 35%.

The sequence came from a man in his 70s with acute or convalescent COVID-19. The specimen was peripheral blood. The chain couples TRBV5-1 to TRBJ2-5, with TRBD2 identical over 10 bases. CDR3 DNA sequence: TGCGCCAGCAGCATTAGCGGGAGGTGGGGAGAGACCCAGTACTTC. Translated: CASSISGRWGETQYF.